This is a list of T cell receptor beta chains from one sample in a study of blood T cell repertoires in COVID-19. Data came from immunoSEQ multiplex PCR; TCRdb stores just in-frame clones and leaves some out. The sample includes some 150,000 clones, approximately 89% of them seen just once. Sequencing was done on a sample of peripheral blood. These receptors came from a human donor in a cohort sampled during active COVID-19. Each CDR3 is given with its conserved first and last residue. A D gene is named only where the DNA matches it firmly. Size is stated for part of the rows, as once, few or many counts, or as a class when the clone is expanded.

abundance	v_gene	j_gene	d_gene	CDR3aa	CDR3nt
NA	TRBV2	TRBJ1-1	NA	CASSQTGAGGTEAFF	TGTGCCAGCAGCCAGACGGGAGCGGGGGGCACTGAAGCTTTCTTT
NA	TRBV5-4	TRBJ2-7	NA	CASSYGLAGGREQYF	TGTGCCAGCAGTTATGGACTAGCAGGGGGGAGGGAGCAGTACTTC
NA	TRBV2	TRBJ2-5	NA	CASSPAAWDTQETQYF	TGTGCCAGCAGCCCTGCCGCCTGGGACACCCAAGAGACCCAGTACTTC
NA	TRBV5-8	TRBJ2-3	TRBD1	CASSLGYRGADTQYF	TGTGCCAGCAGCTTGGGGTACAGGGGCGCCGATACGCAGTATTTT
NA	TRBV4-3	TRBJ2-3	TRBD2	CASSPWTSGGAGDTQYF	TGCGCCAGCAGCCCGTGGACTAGCGGGGGGGCCGGAGATACGCAGTATTTT
NA	TRBV5-1	TRBJ2-3	NA	CARRGRGGAGADTQYF	TGCGCCCGCAGGGGGCGCGGGGGGGCTGGAGCAGATACGCAGTATTTT
NA	TRBV11-2	TRBJ2-2	NA	CASIRPGDEGGELFF	TGTGCCAGCATCAGGCCTGGGGATGAGGGCGGGGAGCTGTTTTTT
NA	TRBV19	TRBJ2-2	NA	CASTRADMNTGELFF	TGTGCCAGTACCCGAGCCGACATGAACACCGGGGAGCTGTTTTTT
NA	TRBV3-1/TRBV3-2	TRBJ2-1	TRBD1	CASSQYGQGLGEQFF	TGTGCCAGCAGCCAATATGGACAGGGGCTCGGTGAGCAGTTCTTC
once	TRBV19	TRBJ1-4	TRBD1	CASRDRGPSGEKLFF	TGTGCCAGCCGGGACAGGGGGCCGTCCGGCGAAAAACTGTTTTTT
NA	TRBV9	TRBJ1-1	TRBD1	CASSVGTVNTEAFF	TGTGCCAGCAGCGTCGGGACAGTTAACACTGAAGCTTTCTTT
NA	TRBV6-5	TRBJ2-1	TRBD2	CATLAGGYNEQFF	TGTGCCACCTTAGCGGGGGGGTACAATGAGCAGTTCTTC
NA	TRBV21-1	TRBJ2-5	NA	CASSKEKGGQETQYF	TGTGCCAGCAGCAAAGAGAAAGGGGGCCAAGAGACCCAGTACTTC
NA	TRBV3-1/TRBV3-2	TRBJ2-7	TRBD1	CASSSGRGYEQYF	TGTGCCAGCAGCTCCGGCAGGGGGTACGAGCAGTACTTC
NA	TRBV30	TRBJ1-1	NA	CAWSRVGYTEAFF	TGTGCCTGGTCCAGGGTTGGATACACTGAAGCTTTCTTT
NA	TRBV29-1	TRBJ1-1	NA	CSAAGSTEAFF	TGCAGCGCCGCAGGATCCACTGAAGCTTTCTTT
once	TRBV11-2	TRBJ1-2	NA	CASSLALDSYGYTF	TGTGCCAGCAGCTTAGCCCTGGACAGCTATGGCTACACCTTC
NA	TRBV19	TRBJ1-1	TRBD1	CASSMGTVNTEAFF	TGTGCCAGTAGTATGGGGACAGTGAACACTGAAGCTTTCTTT
NA	TRBV29-1	TRBJ2-7	NA	CSVTASSYEQYF	TGCAGCGTGACAGCTTCCTCCTACGAGCAGTACTTC
few	TRBV21-1	TRBJ1-3	NA	CASPGGIYSGNTIYF	TGTGCCAGTCCTGGGGGGATCTACTCTGGAAACACCATATATTTT
NA	TRBV24-1	TRBJ2-3	NA	CATSDPTSGRNTQYF	TGTGCCACCAGTGACCCGACCTCAGGTCGAAATACGCAGTATTTT
NA	TRBV25-1	TRBJ2-3	NA	CASSGTNTDTQYF	TGTGCCAGCAGTGGAACTAACACAGATACGCAGTATTTT
NA	TRBV27	TRBJ1-2	NA	CASRRTGSYGYTF	TGTGCCAGCAGAAGAACAGGAAGCTATGGCTACACCTTC
NA	TRBV7-9	TRBJ1-2	NA	CASSLFSANYGYTF	TGTGCCAGCAGCTTATTTTCAGCGAACTATGGCTACACCTTC
NA	TRBV12-3/TRBV12-4	TRBJ2-5	NA	CASTGSQETQYF	TGTGCCAGCACAGGAAGCCAAGAGACCCAGTACTTC
NA	TRBV27	TRBJ2-3	NA	CASSLRGSLADTQYF	TGTGCCAGCAGTTTAAGGGGCTCCCTGGCAGATACGCAGTATTTT
NA	TRBV5-4	TRBJ2-7	TRBD1	CASSTPGQGYEQYF	TGTGCCAGCAGCACTCCGGGACAGGGGTACGAGCAGTACTTC
NA	TRBV10-3	TRBJ2-1	TRBD2	CAISESSGGRGRNEQFF	TGTGCCATCAGTGAGTCGTCGGGGGGAAGAGGGAGGAATGAGCAGTTCTTC
NA	TRBV9	TRBJ1-1	TRBD1	CASSVEDRDTEAFF	TGTGCCAGCAGCGTAGAGGACAGGGACACTGAAGCTTTCTTT
NA	TRBV30	TRBJ1-4	TRBD1	CAWLGGTGGLTNEKLFF	TGTGCCTGGTTGGGCGGGACAGGGGGCTTAACTAATGAAAAACTGTTTTTT
NA	TRBV5-5	TRBJ2-7	TRBD1	CASSLGTGTEQYF	TGTGCCAGCAGCTTGGGGACAGGGACCGAGCAGTACTTC
NA	TRBV7-2	TRBJ2-1	TRBD1	CASSLGGGQGQFF	TGTGCCAGCAGCTTAGGAGGGGGACAGGGACAGTTCTTC
NA	TRBV7-3	TRBJ1-6	TRBD1	CASSLTTGNSPLHF	TGTGCCAGCAGCTTAACGACAGGGAATTCACCCCTCCACTTT
NA	TRBV2	TRBJ2-5	NA	CASCKGDTTLQETQYF	TGTGCCAGCTGCAAGGGGGATACCACCCTCCAAGAGACCCAGTACTTC
NA	TRBV5-1	TRBJ2-5	TRBD2	CASSQTSGQETQYF	TGCGCCAGCAGCCAGACTAGCGGACAAGAGACCCAGTACTTC
NA	TRBV27	TRBJ2-2	NA	CASSLNRVNGELFF	TGTGCCAGCAGTTTGAACAGGGTGAACGGGGAGCTGTTTTTT
NA	TRBV28	TRBJ1-1	NA	CASRLGHMNTEAFF	TGTGCCAGCAGGTTAGGACATATGAACACTGAAGCTTTCTTT
NA	TRBV25-1	TRBJ1-6	TRBD1	CASSESGTGPNSPLHF	TGTGCCAGCAGTGAATCGGGGACAGGTCCTAATTCACCCCTCCACTTT
NA	TRBV4-2	TRBJ1-5	NA	CASSQGGSQALQHF	TGTGCCAGCAGCCAGGGGGGTTCACAGGCCCTCCAGCATTTT
NA	TRBV12-5	TRBJ2-4	TRBD1	CASGWLTGSRLAKNIQYF	TGTGCTAGTGGTTGGTTGACAGGGTCAAGACTAGCCAAAAACATTCAGTACTTC
NA	TRBV3-1/TRBV3-2	TRBJ1-1	NA	CASSQRPRDSGAFF	TGTGCCAGCAGCCAAAGGCCCCGGGACTCTGGAGCTTTCTTT
NA	TRBV7-2	TRBJ2-3	TRBD1	CASSSRTGRSTDTQYF	TGTGCCAGCAGCTCGAGGACAGGACGTTCAACAGATACGCAGTATTTT